Shown below are 5 T cell receptor beta chains from a single sample sequenced in a study of blood T cells in healthy people across ages. Using a J-beta primer mix together with a sample-barcoded 5' primer, a second PCR was run for roughly 6 to 11 cycles. TCRdb used MiXCR to reprocess the 5' RACE reads, holding one entry per CDR3 protein. The table includes a few hundred thousand distinct CDR3 sequences, about half detected once. The sample was blood. The receptors derive from a man aged 60-69 years in good health.

This clonotype was seen just once. One end of the junction does not line up with germline, which may come from a read error. The J gene is TRBJ2-5, the V gene TRBV5-1; TRBD1 is a possible D gene (7 bases). CDR3 length: 15 amino acids. Germline V lookup: CDR1 SGHRS, CDR2 YFSETQ. The CDR3 DNA follows: TGCGCCGGCAGCTCCCGACAGGGACGGGGGGAGACCCAGTACTTC. Translation gives CAGSSRQGRGETQYF.

The V gene is TRBV13, the J gene TRBJ2-7, with 7 bases that match TRBD2. With 4 bases clipped from V and 3 bases from J, the junction kept 6 bases outside the gene matches. Germline CDR1 reads PRHDT; CDR2 reads FYEKMQ (reference sequence). There are 14 residues in the CDR3. In DNA, the CDR3 is TGTGCCAGCAGCTCACGCGGGAGAGACTACGAGCAGTACTTC. Residues: CASSSRGRDYEQYF.

Here the CDR3 reads CASSHRTPSYEQYF. The CDR3 coding sequence is TGTGCCAGCAGCCATAGGACACCTTCCTACGAGCAGTACTTC. This sequence joins TRBV3-1 and TRBJ2-7, with a weak D call TRBD1 (5 bases). Germline V gene data show CDR1 as LGHDT and CDR2 as YNNKEL (reference sequence). V gave up 3 bases and J gave up 1 base, with 10 bases separating them. This CDR3 contains 14 residues.

V is TRBV13 and J is TRBJ2-3; TRBD2 is a possible D gene (5 bases). Germline V CDR1 and CDR2: PRHDT, FYEKMQ (reference sequence). CDR3 length: 16 residues. Trimming left V 5 bases short and J 1 base short, with 16 bases between. CDR3 protein: CASSRVGGSGTDTQYF. The DNA of the CDR3 is TGTGCCAGCAGCCGAGTGGGCGGGTCAGGCACAGATACGCAGTATTTT.

The rearrangement links TRBV10-3 to TRBJ2-7, with 9 bases aligning to TRBD1. Germline V gene data show CDR1 as ENHRY and CDR2 as SYGVKD. Trimming took 6 bases from V and 0 from J; bases not matched to a gene: 6. The length of the CDR3 is 15 residues. For the CDR3, the DNA is TGTGCCATCAGCGACGGACAGGGGCTCTCCTACGAGCAGTACTTC. It encodes CAISDGQGLSYEQYF.